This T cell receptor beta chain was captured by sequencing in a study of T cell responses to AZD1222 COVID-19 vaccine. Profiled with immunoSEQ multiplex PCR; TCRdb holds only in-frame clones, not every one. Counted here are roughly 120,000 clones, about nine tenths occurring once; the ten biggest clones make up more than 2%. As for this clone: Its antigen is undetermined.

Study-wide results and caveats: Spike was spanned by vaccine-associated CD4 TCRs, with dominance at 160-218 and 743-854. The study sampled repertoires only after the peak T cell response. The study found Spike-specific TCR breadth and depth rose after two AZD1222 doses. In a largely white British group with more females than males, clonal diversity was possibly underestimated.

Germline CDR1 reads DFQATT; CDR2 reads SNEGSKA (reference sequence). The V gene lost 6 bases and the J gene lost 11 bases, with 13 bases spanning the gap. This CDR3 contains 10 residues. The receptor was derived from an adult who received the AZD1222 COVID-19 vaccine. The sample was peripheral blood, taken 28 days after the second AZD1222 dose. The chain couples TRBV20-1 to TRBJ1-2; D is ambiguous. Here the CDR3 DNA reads TGCAGTGCAGCAACCGAAGATTACACCTTC. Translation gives CSAATEDYTF.